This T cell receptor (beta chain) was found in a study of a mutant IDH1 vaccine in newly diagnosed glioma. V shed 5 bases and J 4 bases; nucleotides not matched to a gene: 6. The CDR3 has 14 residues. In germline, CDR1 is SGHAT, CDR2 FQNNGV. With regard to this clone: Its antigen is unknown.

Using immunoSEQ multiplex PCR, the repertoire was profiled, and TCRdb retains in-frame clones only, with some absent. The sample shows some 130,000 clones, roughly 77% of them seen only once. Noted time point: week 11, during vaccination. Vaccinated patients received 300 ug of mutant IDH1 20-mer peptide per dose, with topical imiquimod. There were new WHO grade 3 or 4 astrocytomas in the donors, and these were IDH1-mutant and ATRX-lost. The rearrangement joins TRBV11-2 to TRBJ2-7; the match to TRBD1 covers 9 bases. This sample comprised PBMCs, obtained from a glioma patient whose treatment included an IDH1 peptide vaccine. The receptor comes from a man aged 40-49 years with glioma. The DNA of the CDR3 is TGTGCCAGCAGCCCCCCGACAGGGGGGTACGAGCAGTACTTC. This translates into CASSPPTGGYEQYF. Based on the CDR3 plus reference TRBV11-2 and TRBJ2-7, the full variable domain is EAGVAQSPRYKIIEKRQSVAFWCNPISGHATLYWYQQILGQGPKLLIQFQNNGVVDDSQLPKDRFSAERLKGVDSTLKIQPAKLEDSAVYLCASSPPTGGYEQYFGPGTRLTVT.